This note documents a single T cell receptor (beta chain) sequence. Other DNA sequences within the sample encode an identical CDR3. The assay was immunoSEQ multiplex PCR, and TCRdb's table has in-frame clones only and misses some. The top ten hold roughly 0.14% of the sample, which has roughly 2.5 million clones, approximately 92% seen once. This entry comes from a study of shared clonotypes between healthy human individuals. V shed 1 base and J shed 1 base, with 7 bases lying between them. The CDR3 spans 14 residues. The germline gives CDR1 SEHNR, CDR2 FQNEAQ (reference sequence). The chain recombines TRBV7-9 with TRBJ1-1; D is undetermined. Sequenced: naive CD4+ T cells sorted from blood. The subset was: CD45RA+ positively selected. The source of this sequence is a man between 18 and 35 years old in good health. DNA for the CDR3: TGTGCCAGCAGCTTAGGGGCGGCGAACACTGAAGCTTTCTTT. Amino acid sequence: CASSLGAANTEAFF.